This is a list of T cell receptor beta chains from one sample in a study of somatic mutations in cytotoxic T cells in rheumatoid arthritis. Some clones are missing from TCRdb's copy, which holds only in-frame ones; the method was immunoSEQ multiplex PCR. The table has some 35,000 clones, about four fifths seen once; the top ten hold roughly 3.2%. The specimen sequenced was CD8+ T cells sorted from blood. These receptors were taken from a man between 40 and 49 years old in good health. Each CDR3 is given with its conserved first and last residue. Fields, in order: clone size, D gene, V gene, J gene, CDR3 protein, CDR3 DNA. The D gene is left open where the match is weak. Clone size is shown for a subset of rows, as once, few, many or a class of expanded clone.

.	.	TRBV15	TRBJ2-1	CATGARGDSYNEQFF	TGTGCCACCGGGGCACGCGGAGACTCCTACAATGAGCAGTTCTTC
.	.	TRBV5-4	TRBJ1-2	CASNPINDNYGYTF	TGTGCCAGCAACCCCATAAATGACAACTATGGCTACACCTTC
.	.	TRBV28	TRBJ2-7	CASSSLRSYYEQYF	TGTGCCAGCAGTTCTCTTCGCTCTTACTACGAGCAGTACTTC
few	.	TRBV28	TRBJ1-5	CASSQGQAGGNQPQHF	TGTGCCAGCAGTCAAGGGCAGGCAGGGGGCAATCAGCCCCAGCATTTT
.	.	TRBV7-6	TRBJ2-5	CASSFAGTAQETQYF	TGTGCCAGCAGCTTTGCCGGGACGGCTCAAGAGACCCAGTACTTC
.	.	TRBV30	TRBJ2-2	CAWSVSEAGELFF	TGTGCCTGGAGTGTGTCGGAGGCCGGGGAGCTGTTTTTT
.	.	TRBV4-1	TRBJ1-1	CASSQGRGLTNTEAFF	TGCGCCAGCAGCCAAGGGCGTGGCCTAACCAACACTGAAGCTTTCTTT
.	TRBD2	TRBV6-5	TRBJ2-1	CASSLSGGLYNEQFF	TGTGCCAGCAGTCTCAGCGGGGGTCTTTACAATGAGCAGTTCTTC
.	.	TRBV28	TRBJ1-1	CASSFHRTDPNTEAFF	TGTGCCAGCAGTTTCCATCGGACGGACCCGAACACTGAAGCTTTCTTT
.	.	TRBV7-9	TRBJ2-1	CASSPERTNYNEQFF	TGTGCCAGCAGCCCCGAGAGGACGAACTACAATGAGCAGTTCTTC
.	TRBD2	TRBV6-1	TRBJ2-5	CASSELAGGPETQYF	TGTGCCAGCAGTGAACTAGCGGGAGGGCCAGAGACCCAGTACTTC
.	TRBD2	TRBV6-4	TRBJ2-7	CASSPSAGGSYEQYF	TGTGCCAGCAGTCCCTCGGCGGGAGGGTCCTACGAGCAGTACTTC
.	TRBD2	TRBV19	TRBJ2-1	CASSISSGDYNEQFF	TGTGCCAGTAGTATCTCTAGCGGGGATTACAATGAGCAGTTCTTC
.	.	TRBV6-6	TRBJ1-2	CASSFRDPYYGYTF	TGTGCCAGCAGTTTCCGGGATCCTTACTATGGCTACACCTTC
.	.	TRBV9	TRBJ2-7	CASSADSSYEQYF	TGTGCCAGCAGCGCGGACAGCTCCTACGAGCAGTACTTC
.	TRBD1	TRBV30	TRBJ1-2	CAWLREGTANYGYTF	TGTGCCTGGCTCAGAGAGGGGACAGCTAACTATGGCTACACCTTC
once	.	TRBV28	TRBJ2-1	CASSIWTYNEQFF	TGTGCCAGCAGTATATGGACTTACAATGAGCAGTTCTTC
.	.	TRBV5-1	TRBJ1-1	CASSLGQDTEAFF	TGCGCCAGCAGCTTGGGGCAAGACACTGAAGCTTTCTTT
.	.	TRBV27	TRBJ1-5	CASSPYSNQPQHF	TGTGCCAGCAGTCCCTATAGCAATCAGCCCCAGCATTTT
.	.	TRBV6-5	TRBJ2-7	CASSSGLNYEQYF	TGTGCCAGCAGTTCGGGACTGAACTACGAGCAGTACTTC
.	TRBD1	TRBV28	TRBJ2-7	CASSFRLGQAYEQYF	TGTGCCAGCAGTTTTAGGTTGGGACAGGCCTACGAGCAGTACTTC
.	TRBD1	TRBV4-3	TRBJ2-2	CASSPWDSQNTGELFF	TGCGCCAGCAGCCCCTGGGACAGTCAGAACACCGGGGAGCTGTTTTTT
.	.	TRBV7-9	TRBJ2-3	CASSHSGDPTDTQYF	TGTGCCAGCAGCCATAGCGGTGATCCCACAGATACGCAGTATTTT
.	TRBD1	TRBV28	TRBJ2-7	CASTTTGYHEQYF	TGTGCCAGCACTACGACAGGGTACCACGAGCAGTACTTC
.	.	TRBV4-3	TRBJ2-2	CASSQDTTGTFSGELFF	TGCGCCAGCAGCCAAGATACAACAGGGACTTTTTCCGGGGAGCTGTTTTTT
.	TRBD1	TRBV19	TRBJ2-7	CASSPGTGDAYEQYF	TGTGCCAGTAGTCCAGGGACAGGGGATGCCTACGAGCAGTACTTC
.	.	TRBV19	TRBJ2-7	CASSGTAVSGRLMNEQYF	TGTGCCAGTAGTGGGACAGCGGTTAGTGGGAGGCTTATGAACGAGCAGTACTTC
.	.	TRBV2	TRBJ2-1	CASRDLSYNEQFF	TGTGCCAGCCGGGACCTGTCCTACAATGAGCAGTTCTTC
once	TRBD2	TRBV7-9	TRBJ2-7	CASSPGTSGMSSYEQYF	TGTGCCAGCAGTCCTGGGACTAGCGGGATGAGCTCCTACGAGCAGTACTTC
.	TRBD1	TRBV28	TRBJ1-2	CASSQKGSRLGTAPFYGYTF	TGTGCCAGCAGCCAAAAGGGTTCTCGGTTAGGGACAGCACCTTTCTATGGCTACACCTTC
once	TRBD1	TRBV5-1	TRBJ2-7	CASSLEQGALYEQYF	TGCGCCAGCAGCCTCGAACAGGGGGCGTTGTACGAGCAGTACTTC
.	.	TRBV7-9	TRBJ2-5	CASSSSGGRETQYF	TGTGCCAGCAGCTCTTCCGGTGGGCGAGAGACCCAGTACTTC
.	.	TRBV4-1	TRBJ2-7	CASSQEKSGPSYEQYF	TGCGCCAGCAGCCAAGAAAAGTCAGGGCCCTCCTACGAGCAGTACTTC
.	TRBD2	TRBV28	TRBJ2-7	CASSTLAGKGDGDYEQYF	TGTGCCAGCAGCACACTAGCGGGAAAAGGGGATGGGGACTACGAGCAGTACTTC
few	.	TRBV19	TRBJ2-7	CASSILSGHEQYF	TGTGCCAGTAGTATCTTGTCGGGCCACGAGCAGTACTTC
.	TRBD2	TRBV5-6	TRBJ2-7	CASSHGTSGLKRNEQYF	TGTGCCAGCAGCCACGGGACTAGCGGCCTCAAGAGAAACGAGCAGTACTTC
.	TRBD2	TRBV27	TRBJ2-3	CASSLMGLAGGRTDTQYF	TGTGCCAGCAGTTTAATGGGACTAGCGGGAGGGAGGACAGATACGCAGTATTTT
.	.	TRBV10-2	TRBJ1-5	CASRDGLNQPQHF	TGCGCCAGCAGGGACGGTTTAAATCAGCCCCAGCATTTT
.	.	TRBV7-2	TRBJ2-7	CASSPGNYGPQPYEQYF	TGTGCCAGCAGCCCAGGGAACTACGGGCCCCAACCTTACGAGCAGTACTTC
.	TRBD2	TRBV2	TRBJ2-3	CASRGTSGRADTQYF	TGTGCCAGCAGGGGGACTAGCGGGAGGGCAGATACGCAGTATTTT
once	.	TRBV19	TRBJ1-5	CASSIPSHSNQPQHF	TGTGCCAGTAGTATTCCCAGCCATAGCAATCAGCCCCAGCATTTT